The 22 T cell receptor beta chains below come from one sample, sequenced in a study of vaccination and CD4 T cells after COVID-19. TCRdb reprocessed the PCR reads via MiXCR and lists one record per CDR3 protein. The table shows 20,000 to 25,000 distinct CDR3 sequences, with less than 75% occurring only once. This sample comprised CD4+ T cells from blood, obtained before SARS-CoV-2 vaccination. The receptor set was obtained from a human donor who had recovered from COVID-19.

This clonotype was recorded a few times. V usage is TRBV20-1 and J usage is TRBJ2-7, with TRBD2 matching over 16 bases. V shed 3 bases and J 5 bases; nucleotides not matched to a gene: 10. Germline V gene lookup returns CDR1 DFQATT and CDR2 SNEGSKA (reference sequence). The CDR3 runs 17 residues. CDR3 sequence: CSASGTSGRGMVDEQYF. CDR3 coding DNA: TGCAGTGCTAGCGGGACTAGCGGGAGGGGGATGGTCGACGAGCAGTACTTC.

V and J are TRBV7-2 and TRBJ2-7, with TRBD1 identical over 7 bases. With V trimmed by 3 bases and J by 4 bases, 6 bases remained unmatched. Germline values: CDR1 SGHTA, CDR2 FQGNSA. The CDR3 is made up of 14 amino acids. The CDR3 nucleotides are TGTGCCAGCAGCTTCACCGGGACAGCGTACGAGCAGTACTTC. Translation: CASSFTGTAYEQYF.

The rearrangement uses TRBV7-9 and TRBJ1-3; no firm D call. V was clipped by 0 bases and J by 4 bases, with 1 base between them. The CDR3 consists of 12 residues. From germline, CDR1 is SEHNR and CDR2 FQNEAQ (reference sequence). This CDR3 is CASSLAGNTIYF. The DNA for the CDR3 is TGTGCCAGCAGCTTAGCGGGAAACACCATATATTTT. Full variable domain (rest looked up from reference TRBV7-9 and TRBJ1-3): DTGVSQNPRHKITKRGQNVTFRCDPISEHNRLYWYRQTLGQGPEFLTYFQNEAQLEKSRLLSDRFSAERPKGSFSTLEIQRTEQGDSAMYLCASSLAGNTIYFGEGSWLTVV.

The V call is TRBV12-3 or TRBV12-4, the J call TRBJ2-3; D call uncertain. The CDR3 runs 15 residues. Between the trimmed V and J ends, which lost 6 bases and 2 bases, there was a span of 15 bases. CDR3 amino acids: CASSLMDIFTDTQYF. As DNA, the CDR3 is TGTGCCAGCAGCTTAATGGATATCTTCACAGATACGCAGTATTTT.

The CDR3 nucleotides are TGTGCCAGCAGTGAAGGGGTGGTAGCGGGAGGCAATGAGCAGTTCTTC. As protein: CASSEGVVAGGNEQFF. This chain uses TRBV2 with TRBJ2-1, with 10 bases that match TRBD2. CDR3 length: 16 amino acids. Per the germline V gene, CDR1 is SNHLY and CDR2 is FYNNEI. Losses at the gene ends were 1 base for V and 6 bases for J; bases not matched to a gene: 6. Using reference TRBV2 and TRBJ2-1 for the parts outside the CDR3, the full variable domain is EPEVTQTPSHQVTQMGQEVILRCVPISNHLYFYWYRQILGQKVEFLVSFYNNEISEKSEIFDDQFSVERPDGSNFTLKIRSTKLEDSAMYFCASSEGVVAGGNEQFFGPGTRLTVL.

This clonotype was recorded a few times. The chain combines TRBV7-2 with TRBJ2-2; D uncertain. CDR3 length equals 15 residues. With 3 bases removed from V and 8 bases from J, the gap between germline ends came to 16 bases. Germline CDR1 is SGHTA and CDR2 is FQGNSA. The DNA for the CDR3 is TGTGCCAGCAGCTTGGTCAGCCCCCTCCCGGGGGAGCTGTTTTTT. It translates to CASSLVSPLPGELFF.

This clonotype was observed a handful of times. V usage is TRBV20-1 and J usage is TRBJ1-4; tentatively, D is TRBD1 (6 bases). Germline V CDR1 and CDR2: DFQATT, SNEGSKA (reference sequence). The CDR3 is 11 residues long. Trimming took off 3 bases at V and 10 bases at J, with 9 bases between the two ends. CDR3 DNA: TGCAGTGCTAGGACAGGTGGAAAACTGTTTTTT. This sequence encodes CSARTGGKLFF.

This clonotype was observed a few times. V and J are TRBV29-1 and TRBJ2-3; D perhaps matches TRBD2 (5 bases). V lost 7 bases, J lost 5 bases, and 10 bases lay in between. The CDR3 covers 11 residues. Germline lookup yields CDR1 SQVTM and CDR2 ANQGSEA. CDR3 DNA: TGCAGCGGGGGAGTCGGAGATACGCAGTATTTT. It translates to CSGGVGDTQYF.

This clonotype was found a few times. This sequence joins TRBV6-1 and TRBJ2-7, with 8 nucleotides matching TRBD2. Germline assignment: CDR1 MNHNS and CDR2 SASEGT. J lost 5 bases, V lost 5 bases, and 11 bases had no gene match. The CDR3 loop spans 15 amino acids. CDR3 loop: CASSLKPGLGHEQYF. The CDR3 DNA reads as TGTGCCAGCAGTCTAAAACCGGGACTAGGACACGAGCAGTACTTC.

This rearrangement joins TRBV2 to TRBJ1-2; D is ambiguous. The germline CDR1 and CDR2 sequences are SNHLY and FYNNEI. With 7 bases removed from V and 7 bases from J, the gap between germline ends came to 10 bases. The CDR3 contains 11 residues. The CDR3 is CASIERVGYTF. The DNA for the CDR3 is TGTGCCAGCATCGAACGGGTTGGCTACACCTTC.

The DNA for the CDR3 is TGTGCCAGCAGCTTATCAGCGGGAGTACACGAGCAGTACTTC. Its protein is CASSLSAGVHEQYF. The chain recombines TRBV7-9 with TRBJ2-7; 8 bases match TRBD2. Losses at the gene ends were 2 bases for V and 5 bases for J; bases not matched to a gene: 5. The CDR3 spans 14 residues. CDR1 is SEHNR and CDR2 is FQNEAQ in the germline V gene (reference sequence). Supplemented by reference TRBV7-9 and TRBJ2-7, the full variable domain reads DTGVSQNPRHKITKRGQNVTFRCDPISEHNRLYWYRQTLGQGPEFLTYFQNEAQLEKSRLLSDRFSAERPKGSFSTLEIQRTEQGDSAMYLCASSLSAGVHEQYFGPGTRLTVT.

The rearrangement links TRBV20-1 to TRBJ1-2; the D is unclear. V was trimmed by 8 bases and J by 7 bases, leaving 14 bases between them. In germline, CDR1 is DFQATT, CDR2 SNEGSKA (reference sequence). CDR3 length: 11 residues. CDR3 sequence (DNA): TGCAGTCCTCCCGAGGGCGCTGGCTACACCTTC. This sequence encodes CSPPEGAGYTF.

The gene calls are TRBV6-1 and TRBJ1-2; the D gene is possibly TRBD1 (6 bases). This CDR3 spans 13 amino acids. Per germline, CDR1 MNHNS and CDR2 SASEGT. V dropped 5 bases and J dropped 4 bases, with 11 bases sitting between them. For the CDR3, the DNA is TGTGCCAGCAGTCCGGGGGGCGTCTATGGCTACACCTTC. Its protein product is CASSPGGVYGYTF.

The rearrangement joins TRBV6-5 to TRBJ1-1; D is possibly TRBD1 (5 bases). V was cut by 2 bases and J by 4 bases, with 14 bases left in between. Germline CDR1 is MNHEY and CDR2 is SVGAGI. The CDR3 spans 15 residues. CDR3 sequence: CASSYGGGRSTEAFF. Here the CDR3 DNA reads TGTGCCAGCAGTTACGGCGGGGGAAGGAGCACTGAAGCTTTCTTT.

This chain links TRBV28 with TRBJ1-1, with 8 bases lining up with TRBD1. From germline, CDR1 is MDHEN and CDR2 SYDVKM. V lost 3 bases, J lost 0 bases, and 3 bases stayed unmatched. The CDR3 runs to 15 residues. CDR3 loop: CASSLLTGVNTEAFF. The CDR3 DNA sequence: TGTGCCAGCAGTTTGTTGACAGGGGTGAACACTGAAGCTTTCTTT.

This clonotype qualifies as medium-sized. The chain has TRBV20-1 and TRBJ1-5, with TRBD1 as a possible D gene (5 bases). V dropped 4 bases and J dropped 0 bases, with 16 bases sitting between them. CDR1 is DFQATT, CDR2 SNEGSKA, per germline (reference sequence). This CDR3 is 16 amino acids long. CDR3 in DNA: TGCAGTGCTAACAAAGACAGTGGAAATAGCAATCAGCCCCAGCATTTT. This sequence encodes CSANKDSGNSNQPQHF.

The V gene is TRBV20-1, the J gene TRBJ2-7; D is unclear. The CDR3 covers 12 residues. V lost 3 bases to trimming and J lost 3 bases, with 9 bases between them. Germline V gives CDR1 DFQATT, CDR2 SNEGSKA (reference sequence). CDR3 DNA sequence: TGCAGTGCTAGTCTGGGCGGCTACGAGCAGTACTTC. Encoded protein: CSASLGGYEQYF.

The genes are TRBV27 and TRBJ1-2; D unclear. CDR3 size: 12 residues. Trimming stripped 6 bases from V and 5 bases from J, with 10 bases between. CDR1 is MNHEY and CDR2 is SMNVEV in the germline V gene (reference sequence). DNA for the CDR3: TGTGCCAGCAGCTCACCCGGGTATGGCTACACCTTC. Protein: CASSSPGYGYTF.

This rearrangement joins TRBV6-1 to TRBJ1-5, with a weak D call TRBD1 (5 bases). There are 13 residues in the CDR3. Trimming removed 1 base at V and 7 bases at J, with 8 bases between. Germline CDR1 and CDR2: MNHNS and SASEGT. CDR3 region: CASSEERGQPQHF. In DNA form, the CDR3 reads TGTGCCAGCAGTGAAGAGCGGGGCCAGCCCCAGCATTTT.

The chain couples TRBV7-8 to TRBJ2-2, with TRBD1 identical over 12 bases. This CDR3 region has 17 residues. V trimming: 5 bases; J trimming: 4 bases; junction bases outside the gene matches: 8. Germline loops: CDR1 SGHVS, CDR2 FQNEAQ. The CDR3 region is CASSPRDRGRSTGELFF. CDR3 nucleotide sequence: TGTGCCAGCAGCCCTCGGGACAGGGGGCGAAGCACCGGGGAGCTGTTTTTT.

The rearrangement uses TRBV6-1 and TRBJ1-1; D is perhaps TRBD1 (5 bases). Germline CDR1 and CDR2: MNHNS and SASEGT. CDR3 size: 12 residues. Trimming took 8 bases from V and 0 from J, leaving 7 bases between them. The CDR3 nucleotides are TGTGCCAGCCACAGGTTGAACACTGAAGCTTTCTTT. This gives the protein CASHRLNTEAFF.

This clonotype came up a few times. This chain connects TRBV4-2 to TRBJ2-7, with TRBD2 as a possible D gene (5 bases). This CDR3 is 17 amino acids long. Between the trimmed V and J ends, which lost 0 bases and 0 bases, there was a span of 15 bases. CDR1 LGHNA and CDR2 YNFKEQ come from the germline V gene. The CDR3 spells CASSQDMTPGVSYEQYF. The DNA of the CDR3 is TGTGCCAGCAGCCAAGATATGACCCCCGGGGTCTCCTACGAGCAGTACTTC.